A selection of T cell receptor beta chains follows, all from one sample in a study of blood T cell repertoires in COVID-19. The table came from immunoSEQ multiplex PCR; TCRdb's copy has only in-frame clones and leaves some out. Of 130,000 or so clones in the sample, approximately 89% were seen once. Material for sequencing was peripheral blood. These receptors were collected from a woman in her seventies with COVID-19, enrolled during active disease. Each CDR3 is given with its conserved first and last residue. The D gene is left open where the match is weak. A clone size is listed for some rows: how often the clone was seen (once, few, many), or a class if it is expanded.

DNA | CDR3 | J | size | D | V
TGTGCCAGCAGGCCCGGGACAGGGGGGTCCTACAATGAGCAGTTCTTC | CASRPGTGGSYNEQFF | TRBJ2-1 | once | TRBD1 | TRBV3-1/TRBV3-2
TGCGCCAGCAGCTTGGTACTAGCGGGCGTGTACAATGAGCAGTTCTTC | CASSLVLAGVYNEQFF | TRBJ2-1 | - | TRBD2 | TRBV5-1
TGTGCCAGCAGTTCCGGACCGGGGACCGGGGAGCTGTTTTTT | CASSSGPGTGELFF | TRBJ2-2 | - | - | TRBV2
TGTGCCAGCAGTTCTGACAGGGGGATCGTGTTTGGCTACACCTTC | CASSSDRGIVFGYTF | TRBJ1-2 | - | TRBD1 | TRBV28
TGTGCCAGCCGAACAACCTACAGGGGTAACGAGCAGTACTTC | CASRTTYRGNEQYF | TRBJ2-7 | - | TRBD1 | TRBV28
TGTGCCAGCAGCGCAGGACAGGGCGTTAATCAGCCCCAGCATTTT | CASSAGQGVNQPQHF | TRBJ1-5 | - | TRBD1 | TRBV9
TGTGCCAGCAGCCTCGGGACTACAAGCTACGAGCAGTACTTC | CASSLGTTSYEQYF | TRBJ2-7 | few | TRBD2 | TRBV28
TGTGCCAGCAGCCCCGGTGAAAAACTGTTTTTT | CASSPGEKLFF | TRBJ1-4 | - | - | TRBV11-2
TGTGCCAGCAGCCAACCCCCATCAGAGGGTAATTCACCCCTCCACTTT | CASSQPPSEGNSPLHF | TRBJ1-6 | once | - | TRBV3-1/TRBV3-2
TGTGCCAGCTCACCAGGAGCTGGAAGCTCTGGAAACACCATATATTTT | CASSPGAGSSGNTIYF | TRBJ1-3 | once | - | TRBV18
TGTGCCAGCTCACCAAGCCGGACACCAGATCAGCCCCAGCATTTT | CASSPSRTPDQPQHF | TRBJ1-5 | - | - | TRBV18
TGTGCCAGCAGCTTATCGACACAAGAGACCCAGTACTTC | CASSLSTQETQYF | TRBJ2-5 | - | - | TRBV7-3
TGTGCCAGCAGTGAAGCCAGGGGGAACAGGGTAGGTAGCAATCAGCCCCAGCATTTT | CASSEARGNRVGSNQPQHF | TRBJ1-5 | - | TRBD1 | TRBV6-1
TGTGCCAGCAGCCTGGACAGAGAGACCCAGTACTTC | CASSLDRETQYF | TRBJ2-5 | - | - | TRBV3-1/TRBV3-2
TGTGCCAGCATTTCGGACAGGGGAATGAATCAGCCCCAGCATTTT | CASISDRGMNQPQHF | TRBJ1-5 | - | TRBD1 | TRBV6-5
TGTGCCAGCAGTTACCTGAGAGGTGAAAAACTGTTTTTT | CASSYLRGEKLFF | TRBJ1-4 | - | - | TRBV2
TGTGCCACCACATCTAGCGGGGCCACAGATACGCAGTATTTT | CATTSSGATDTQYF | TRBJ2-3 | - | TRBD2 | TRBV24-1
TGTGCCAGCAGCATCTTAGCGGGGACGAACACCGGGGAGCTGTTTTTT | CASSILAGTNTGELFF | TRBJ2-2 | - | TRBD2 | TRBV11-1
TGTGCCAGCAGCCTCCGGGCTAGCGGGGGGGATCTGTCCTACAATGAGCAGTTCTTC | CASSLRASGGDLSYNEQFF | TRBJ2-1 | - | TRBD2 | TRBV7-3
TGTGCCAGCAGGAGGGCGGGCGGTGGCTACACCTTC | CASRRAGGGYTF | TRBJ1-2 | few | - | TRBV27
TGTGCTAGTGGTCAGGTCACCCATTATAGCAATCAGCCCCAGCATTTT | CASGQVTHYSNQPQHF | TRBJ1-5 | - | - | TRBV12-5
TGTGCCAGCAGTGAAGGCAGGGAATACGAGCAGTACTTC | CASSEGREYEQYF | TRBJ2-7 | - | - | TRBV6-1
TGCGCCAGCAGTCTTACAGGGCCGAACACTGAAGCTTTCTTT | CASSLTGPNTEAFF | TRBJ1-1 | - | - | TRBV10-2
TGTGCCACCAGGGACAGGGGTGGGACTGAAGCTTTCTTT | CATRDRGGTEAFF | TRBJ1-1 | - | TRBD1 | TRBV24-1
TGCGCCAGCAGCTTGGAACTAGCGGGGCCCTTTTCCTACGAGCAGTACTTC | CASSLELAGPFSYEQYF | TRBJ2-7 | - | TRBD2 | TRBV5-1
TGTGCCAGCTCACCCCTGCGAGAGACCCAGTACTTC | CASSPLRETQYF | TRBJ2-5 | once | - | TRBV18
TGTGCCAGCAGATCGGGGACAGGGCAAGACTCACCCCTCCACTTT | CASRSGTGQDSPLHF | TRBJ1-6 | once | TRBD1 | TRBV6-5
TGTGCCAGCAGAACTTGGGGCACCAATCAGCCCCAGCATTTT | CASRTWGTNQPQHF | TRBJ1-5 | - | - | TRBV5-6
TGTGCCAGTAGCCCAATTGCTTCCACAGGGTTGAACACTGAAGCTTTCTTT | CASSPIASTGLNTEAFF | TRBJ1-1 | - | - | TRBV19
TGCAGCGCAAGTACAGGGGGCGGATTCCGCTCTATCTTC | CSASTGGGFRSIF | TRBJ2-1 | - | TRBD1 | TRBV29-1
TGTGCCAGCACACGGACAGTCGATACCGAAAAACTGTTTTTT | CASTRTVDTEKLFF | TRBJ1-4 | - | - | TRBV2
TGTGCCAGCAGCCCTCAAGCGGGGGCAAGGAACGAGCAGTACTTC | CASSPQAGARNEQYF | TRBJ2-7 | - | TRBD2 | TRBV6-4
TGTGCCAGCAGCGTAGGTCTAGGGAACACTGAAGCTTTCTTT | CASSVGLGNTEAFF | TRBJ1-1 | - | - | TRBV9
TGTGCCAGTAGATTTCTTGCGGGACAGAGACGTGCAGCCCAGCATTTT | CASRFLAGQRRAAQHF | TRBJ1-5 | - | TRBD1 | TRBV19
TGCGCCAGCAGCTTGGCTGACAGGAATGAAAAACTGTTTTTT | CASSLADRNEKLFF | TRBJ1-4 | - | - | TRBV5-1
TGTGCCAGCAAGAGAGACAGGGGATTCACAGATACGCAGTATTTT | CASKRDRGFTDTQYF | TRBJ2-3 | once | TRBD1 | TRBV2
TGCGCCAGCAGCTTGGCACTAGCGGGGGTGGATACGCAGTATTTT | CASSLALAGVDTQYF | TRBJ2-3 | - | TRBD2 | TRBV5-1
TGTGCCAGCAGTGAACTAGGGACAGGAACCTCACCCCTCCACTTT | CASSELGTGTSPLHF | TRBJ1-6 | - | TRBD1 | TRBV2
TGTGCCAGCAGTTTCGTTTCCACAGGGGTTTTCTACGAGCAGTACTTC | CASSFVSTGVFYEQYF | TRBJ2-7 | - | TRBD1 | TRBV28
TGTGCCTGGAGTGTGATGCGAAGCGGCACTGAAGCTTTCTTT | CAWSVMRSGTEAFF | TRBJ1-1 | - | - | TRBV30
TGTGCCAGCAGTGAGGACAGGGGCCCCACCTATGGCTACACCTTC | CASSEDRGPTYGYTF | TRBJ1-2 | - | TRBD1 | TRBV2
TGTGCCAGCTCACCCGACTTGTCTGGAAACACCATATATTTT | CASSPDLSGNTIYF | TRBJ1-3 | - | - | TRBV18
TGTGCCAGCAGCTTAGGATCGCGAGAGACCCAGTACTTC | CASSLGSRETQYF | TRBJ2-5 | - | - | TRBV7-2
TGTGCCAGCAGCTTGGTTGGACAGAATGTCTACAATGAGCAGTTCTTC | CASSLVGQNVYNEQFF | TRBJ2-1 | - | - | TRBV5-6
TGTGCCAGCAGACCCGACAGGGTAGCGAATGAAAAACTGTTTTTT | CASRPDRVANEKLFF | TRBJ1-4 | - | TRBD1 | TRBV28
TGTGCCAGCAGTCCGGGATGGAACTATGGCTACACCTTC | CASSPGWNYGYTF | TRBJ1-2 | - | - | TRBV2
TGTGCCAGTAAAAAAACAGGGGGAGAAGGCTACACCTTC | CASKKTGGEGYTF | TRBJ1-2 | - | TRBD1 | TRBV6-4
TGTGCCAGCAGCCAAGACCGGAATCAGCCCCAGCATTTT | CASSQDRNQPQHF | TRBJ1-5 | - | - | TRBV3-1/TRBV3-2
TGTGCCAGCAGACTTTCGTATGAGTACACTGAAGCTTTCTTT | CASRLSYEYTEAFF | TRBJ1-1 | - | - | TRBV6-6
TGTGCCAGCAGTAGGGCAGGGGGCTCTGGAAACACCATATATTTT | CASSRAGGSGNTIYF | TRBJ1-3 | - | TRBD1 | TRBV6-5
TGTGCCAGCAGCTCTGATGAAGGGACAGGGGGAAACACCATATATTTT | CASSSDEGTGGNTIYF | TRBJ1-3 | - | TRBD1 | TRBV7-9
TGTGCCAGTAGTGTCACGGGGTCAACTAATGAAAAACTGTTTTTT | CASSVTGSTNEKLFF | TRBJ1-4 | few | - | TRBV19
TGTGCCAGTAGTACTCGTTGGGGGGGGGCCGAGCAGTTCTTC | CASSTRWGGAEQFF | TRBJ2-1 | - | - | TRBV19